This passage covers 24 T cell receptor beta chains from one sample sequenced in a study of control samples from healthy donors and cancer patients. The protocol was immunoSEQ multiplex PCR, while the TCRdb copy is restricted to in-frame clones and leaves out a portion. This table has around 76,000 clones, around 94% appearing once. Specimen: blood. These TCRs come from a middle-aged woman in good health.

This chain joins TRBV3-1 (or the pseudogene TRBV3-2) and TRBJ2-7; D may be TRBD1 or TRBD2 (5 bases each). The V end was cut by 5 bases, the J end by 3 bases, with 17 bases between. CDR3 length: 15 amino acids. The germline CDR1 and CDR2 sequences are LGHDT and YNNKEL (reference sequence). CDR3 nucleotide sequence: TGTGCCAGCAGCATAGGGACGGGGAGCTACTACGAGCAGTACTTC. Amino acids: CASSIGTGSYYEQYF.

J is TRBJ2-1 and V is TRBV23-1, with D tentatively TRBD2 (5 bases). TRBV23-1 is marked as an open reading frame, function uncertain. The length of the CDR3 is 14 residues. V lost 6 bases to trimming and J lost 8 bases, with 17 bases between them. CDR3 in amino acids: CASSQEAIIDEQFF. In DNA, the CDR3 is TGCGCCAGCAGCCAGGAGGCGATAATAGATGAGCAGTTCTTC.

CDR3 nucleotide sequence: TGTGCCAGTAGTATAGTTCCCCCGTTTGGTCAGCCCCAGCATTTT. Protein product: CASSIVPPFGQPQHF. The V gene is TRBV19, the J gene TRBJ1-5; D is unresolved. CDR3 length: 15 amino acids. Germline assignment: CDR1 LNHDA and CDR2 SQIVND (reference sequence). Between the trimmed V and J ends, which lost 1 base and 6 bases, there was a span of 13 bases.

The chain couples TRBV5-8 to TRBJ2-3, with 10 positions matching TRBD1. This CDR3 region has 14 residues. The germline V gene has CDR1 SGHTS and CDR2 YDEGEE. With 3 bases clipped from V and 6 bases from J, the junction kept 4 bases outside the gene matches. This CDR3 is CASSYGTGADTQYF. The CDR3 DNA reads as TGTGCCAGCAGCTACGGGACAGGGGCGGATACGCAGTATTTT. The whole variable domain, remainder taken from reference TRBV5-8 and TRBJ2-3, is EAGVTQSPTHLIKTRGQQATLRCSPISGHTSVYWYQQALGLGLQFLLWYDEGEERNRGNFPPRFSGRQFPNYSSELNVNALELEDSALYLCASSYGTGADTQYFGPGTRLTVL.

The chain couples TRBV11-2 to TRBJ2-3, with 7 bases fitting TRBD2. The CDR3 spans 10 residues. Germline-derived CDR1 and CDR2 are SGHAT and FQNNGV. Germline trimming cut 4 bases from V and 11 bases from J; bases unmatched to any gene: 0. The CDR3 is CASSSSGQYF. The CDR3 region has the DNA TGTGCCAGCAGCTCTAGCGGGCAGTATTTT.

The CDR3 sequence is CASSQHDYNEQFF. The CDR3 DNA reads as TGCGCCAGCAGCCAGCACGACTACAATGAGCAGTTCTTC. The genes are TRBV4-1 and TRBJ2-1; unclear D gene. V gave up 3 bases and J gave up 3 bases, with 6 bases separating them. Germline V lookup: CDR1 MGHRA, CDR2 YSYEKL. The CDR3 has 13 amino acids.

The rearrangement joins TRBV7-9 to TRBJ2-2, with 14 bases that match TRBD2. Looked up from germline, CDR1 is SEHNR and CDR2 is FQNEAQ (reference sequence). Trimming cost V 7 bases and J 7 bases; bases outside gene matches: 8. The CDR3 is made up of 16 amino acids. The CDR3 here is CASILGTSGSFGELFF. CDR3 DNA: TGTGCCAGCATCCTGGGGACTAGCGGGAGTTTCGGGGAGCTGTTTTTT.

The genes are TRBV7-2 and TRBJ1-1; D ambiguous. Germline V gene data show CDR1 as SGHTA and CDR2 as FQGNSA. Trimming stripped 0 bases from V and 0 bases from J, with 8 bases between. This CDR3 has 15 amino acids. The CDR3 DNA reads as TGTGCCAGCAGCTTAGCGATAGGGCTGAACACTGAAGCTTTCTTT. Protein product: CASSLAIGLNTEAFF.

This chain uses TRBV5-6 with TRBJ1-5; D is unresolved. The ends were cut back, 1 base at V and 2 bases at J, with 10 bases in the middle. The germline gives CDR1 SGHDT, CDR2 YYEEEE. The CDR3 runs to 15 residues. CDR3 nucleotides: TGTGCCAGCAGCTTGAGCAGGTTGGGCAATCAGCCCCAGCATTTT. It codes for CASSLSRLGNQPQHF.

V gene TRBV2 combines with J gene TRBJ2-7; a possible D gene is TRBD2 (6 bases). The V end was cut by 1 base, the J end by 3 bases, with 10 bases between. CDR3 length: 14 residues. CDR1 and CDR2 (germline): SNHLY, FYNNEI. CDR3 region: CASSEGLGGYEQYF. The CDR3 DNA reads TGTGCCAGCAGTGAAGGATTGGGGGGCTACGAGCAGTACTTC.

This chain joins TRBV11-2 and TRBJ1-2; TRBD1 agrees at 8 bases. V lost 6 bases, J lost 6 bases, and 3 bases stayed unmatched. The CDR3 extends over 12 amino acids. The germline V gene encodes CDR1 SGHAT and CDR2 FQNNGV. The CDR3 DNA reads TGTGCCAGCAGGTCACAGGGGGATGGCTACACCTTC. It codes for CASRSQGDGYTF.

The chain combines TRBV6-6 with TRBJ1-2, with D perhaps matching TRBD1 (6 bases). Trimming pared 1 base from V and 4 bases from J, leaving 13 bases between. The V gene's germline CDR1 is MNHNY and CDR2 SVGAGI (reference sequence). There are 15 residues in the CDR3. CDR3 region: CASSYFRGPIYGYTF. The CDR3 coding sequence is TGTGCCAGCAGTTACTTTCGGGGGCCAATCTATGGCTACACCTTC.

The chain employs TRBV27 and TRBJ1-1; no definite D call. V gave up 6 bases and J gave up 4 bases, with 6 bases separating them. The length of the CDR3 is 11 residues. Germline assignment: CDR1 MNHEY and CDR2 SMNVEV (reference sequence). For the CDR3, the DNA is TGTGCCAGCAGGTACCTCACTGAAGCTTTCTTT. This codes for CASRYLTEAFF.

V is TRBV18 and J is TRBJ2-3; 14 nucleotides agree with TRBD2. CDR1 and CDR2 (germline): KGHSH, LQKENI. V lost 4 bases, J lost 0 bases, and 9 bases stayed unmatched. This CDR3 contains 19 residues. The CDR3 spells CASSLGTSGSWFSTDTQYF. CDR3 sequence (DNA): TGTGCCAGCTCACTGGGGACTAGCGGGAGTTGGTTTAGCACAGATACGCAGTATTTT. Based on the CDR3 plus reference TRBV18 and TRBJ2-3, the full variable domain is NAGVMQNPRHLVRRRGQEARLRCSPMKGHSHVYWYRQLPEEGLKFMVYLQKENIIDESGMPKERFSAEFPKEGPSILRIQQVVRGDSAAYFCASSLGTSGSWFSTDTQYFGPGTRLTVL.

The J gene is TRBJ2-7, the V gene TRBV18; D is perhaps TRBD2 (5 bases). The V end lost 6 bases, the J end lost 3 bases, and 18 bases lay between the germline ends. In germline, CDR1 is KGHSH, CDR2 LQKENI. The CDR3 has 15 amino acids. The CDR3 is CASSLSRGNLYEQYF. DNA for the CDR3: TGTGCCAGCTCCCTAAGCCGGGGAAATCTCTACGAGCAGTACTTC.

The chain recombines TRBV11-2 with TRBJ1-1; D is perhaps TRBD1 (5 bases). The CDR3 covers 15 residues. V was cut by 3 bases and J by 0 bases, with 11 bases left in between. Germline V lookup: CDR1 SGHAT, CDR2 FQNNGV. CDR3 coding DNA: TGTGCCAGCAGCTTTACGGGACGGCTGAACACTGAAGCTTTCTTT. This codes for CASSFTGRLNTEAFF.

The chain joins TRBV10-3 to TRBJ1-6, with a tentative D call TRBD1 (5 bases). V shed 4 bases and J shed 7 bases, with 11 bases lying between them. Germline-derived CDR1 and CDR2 are ENHRY and SYGVKD. This CDR3 comprises 14 residues. In DNA, the CDR3 is TGTGCCATCAGTGTGGGGGTCGAAAATTCACCCCTCCACTTT. Protein: CAISVGVENSPLHF.

CDR3 sequence (DNA): TGTGCCAGCAGCCCAGGGTCTCTGTCCGAGCAGTACTTC. Protein product: CASSPGSLSEQYF. The V call is TRBV3-1 (or the pseudogene TRBV3-2), the J call TRBJ2-7; D might be TRBD1 (5 bases). Germline V lookup: CDR1 LGHDT, CDR2 YNNKEL (reference sequence). Trimming removed 4 bases at V and 6 bases at J, with 13 bases between. This CDR3 region has 13 residues.

This chain's CDR3 is CASRGLSNEKLFF. CDR3 DNA sequence: TGTGCCAGTAGGGGGTTATCTAATGAAAAACTGTTTTTT. The rearrangement uses TRBV19 and TRBJ1-4; D unresolved. This CDR3 is built from 13 residues. The germline CDR1 and CDR2 sequences are LNHDA and SQIVND (reference sequence). V was clipped by 6 bases and J by 3 bases, with 8 bases between them.

The chain is built from TRBV19 and TRBJ1-2, with D maybe TRBD1 (6 bases). V was shortened by 4 bases and J by 8 bases, with 20 bases between the two germline ends. Germline CDR1 is LNHDA and CDR2 is SQIVND (reference sequence). The length of the CDR3 is 15 residues. This CDR3 is CASSSRTDPVGGYTF. The CDR3 nucleotides read TGTGCCAGTAGTAGCCGGACAGATCCCGTGGGGGGCTACACCTTC.

This chain joins TRBV7-9 and TRBJ2-5; D call uncertain. Trimming stripped 1 base from V and 1 base from J, with 13 bases between. Germline CDR1 SEHNR, CDR2 FQNEAQ (reference sequence). The CDR3 runs to 16 residues. The CDR3 region is CASSLGVRIIQETQYF. The CDR3 DNA follows: TGTGCCAGCAGCTTAGGCGTACGGATAATCCAAGAGACCCAGTACTTC. Variable domain in full (rest from reference TRBV7-9 and TRBJ2-5): DTGVSQNPRHKITKRGQNVTFRCDPISEHNRLYWYRQTLGQGPEFLTYFQNEAQLEKSRLLSDRFSAERPKGSFSTLEIQRTEQGDSAMYLCASSLGVRIIQETQYFGPGTRLLVL.

The CDR3 is CAREERGKNTGELFF. In DNA, the CDR3 is TGTGCCAGAGAAGAGAGGGGAAAGAACACCGGGGAGCTGTTTTTT. The V call is TRBV2, the J call TRBJ2-2; either TRBD1 or TRBD2 may supply D (5 bases each). The CDR3 length is 15 residues. V lost 9 bases and J 1 base, leaving 15 bases between the germline ends. The germline gives CDR1 SNHLY, CDR2 FYNNEI. The entire variable domain, with the rest obtained from reference TRBV2 and TRBJ2-2, is as follows: EPEVTQTPSHQVTQMGQEVILRCVPISNHLYFYWYRQILGQKVEFLVSFYNNEISEKSEIFDDQFSVERPDGSNFTLKIRSTKLEDSAMYFCAREERGKNTGELFFGEGSRLTVL.

The chain employs TRBV28 and TRBJ1-1; TRBD1 agrees at 8 bases. Germline CDR1 reads MDHEN; CDR2 reads SYDVKM. The CDR3 covers 16 residues. Unmatched junction bases numbered 13, after V lost 6 bases and J lost 4 bases. The CDR3 region has the DNA TGTGCCAGCAGCCCCTCGCAGGGGGCCGGGGCCACTGAAGCTTTCTTT. The encoded protein is CASSPSQGAGATEAFF. The full variable domain, rest sourced from reference TRBV28 and TRBJ1-1, is DVKVTQSSRYLVKRTGEKVFLECVQDMDHENMFWYRQDPGLGLRLIYFSYDVKMKEKGDIPEGYSVSREKKERFSLILESASTNQTSMYLCASSPSQGAGATEAFFGQGTRLTVV.

The J gene is TRBJ2-7, the V gene TRBV6-2 or TRBV6-3; the D is unclear. Looked up from germline, CDR1 is MNHEY and CDR2 is SVGEGT. The length of the CDR3 is 14 residues. V was trimmed by 4 bases and J by 0 bases, leaving 10 bases between them. The CDR3 coding sequence is TGTGCCAGCAGTTTTTCTATGGCCTCCTACGAGCAGTACTTC. This encodes CASSFSMASYEQYF.